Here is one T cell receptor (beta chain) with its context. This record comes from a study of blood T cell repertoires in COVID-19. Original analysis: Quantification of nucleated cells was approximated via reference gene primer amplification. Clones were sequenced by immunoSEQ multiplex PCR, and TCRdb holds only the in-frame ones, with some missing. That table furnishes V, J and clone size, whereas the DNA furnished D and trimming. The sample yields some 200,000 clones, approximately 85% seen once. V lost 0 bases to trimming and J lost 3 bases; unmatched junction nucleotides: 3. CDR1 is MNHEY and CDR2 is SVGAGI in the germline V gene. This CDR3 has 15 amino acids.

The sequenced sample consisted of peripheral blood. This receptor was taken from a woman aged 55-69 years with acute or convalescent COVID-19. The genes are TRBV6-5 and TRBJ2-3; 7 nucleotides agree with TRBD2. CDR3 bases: TGTGCCAGCAGTTACTCGCAGGGAGGGACAGATACGCAGTATTTT. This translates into CASSYSQGGTDTQYF.